A single sample is the source of the 32 T cell receptor beta chains below, sequenced in a study of T-cell memory formation after mild COVID-19. TCRdb re-analysed the 5' RACE reads in MiXCR, keeping a single row per CDR3 protein. The sample holds roughly 280,000 distinct CDR3 sequences, approximately 7.6% seen once. The sequenced material came from PBMCs or a T cell subset sorted from them (not recorded which). The receptor set was obtained from a man aged 18 to 35 who had mild COVID-19 (a few samples of this study predate the infection). Cell type and time point are not known.

On this clonotype: This may be a read error, as it is one base from a much larger clone. The V call is TRBV20-1, the J call TRBJ2-6; D is uncertain. Germline assignment: CDR1 DFQATT and CDR2 SNEGSKA (reference sequence). This CDR3 has 13 amino acids. Trimming took off 2 bases at V and 0 bases at J, with 2 bases between the two ends. CDR3 sequence reads: CSARLSGANVLTF. The CDR3 DNA follows: TGCAGTGCTAGACTCTCTGGGGCCAACGTCCTGACTTTC.

There are a few counts of this clonotype. The gene calls are TRBV12-3 or TRBV12-4 and TRBJ2-2; TRBD2 matches at 8 bases. CDR3 length equals 14 residues. Trimming removed 9 bases from V and 4 bases from J; junction bases left unmatched: 7. The CDR3 sequence: CASRGGRSTGELFF. The DNA for the CDR3 is TGTGCCAGTCGGGGGGGGCGTTCCACCGGGGAGCTGTTTTTT.

This clonotype was detected a few times. V usage is TRBV2 and J usage is TRBJ1-4; 8 bases are a match to TRBD1. Germline loops: CDR1 SNHLY, CDR2 FYNNEI. This CDR3 region has 15 residues. The V and J ends lost 5 bases and 0 bases, in that order; junction bases with no gene match: 2. CDR3 sequence: CASSQQGATNEKLFF. The CDR3 DNA follows: TGTGCCAGCAGTCAACAGGGGGCAACTAATGAAAAACTGTTTTTT.

This clonotype was detected only a few times. The chain's CDR3 is CASRPEGQTKAFF. In nucleotides, the CDR3 is TGTGCCAGCAGACCTGAGGGGCAGACCAAAGCTTTCTTT. The chain links TRBV7-8 to TRBJ1-1, with D maybe TRBD1 (5 bases). The germline V and J ends were trimmed by 6 bases and 9 bases, with 17 bases remaining between them. The CDR3 length is 13 residues. Germline V gives CDR1 SGHVS, CDR2 FQNEAQ.

This clonotype has more than one count but fewer than ten. The chain uses TRBV30 and TRBJ1-1; D unclear. V gave up 4 bases and J gave up 1 base, with 10 bases separating them. The germline gives CDR1 GTSNPN, CDR2 SVGIG (reference sequence). This CDR3 has 13 amino acids. The CDR3 here is CAWNGLANTEAFF. The CDR3 bases are TGTGCCTGGAATGGGCTTGCGAACACTGAAGCTTTCTTT. Full variable domain (rest looked up from reference TRBV30 and TRBJ1-1): SQTIHQWPATLVQPVGSPLSLECTVEGTSNPNLYWYRQAAGRGLQLLFYSVGIGQISSEVPQNLSASRPQDRQFILSSKKLLLSDSGFYLCAWNGLANTEAFFGQGTRLTVV.

This clonotype was observed at least ten times. The rearrangement joins TRBV7-3 to TRBJ2-1; D remains ambiguous. The CDR3 sequence is 14 residues long. With 3 bases removed from V and 6 bases from J, the gap between germline ends came to 12 bases. The V gene's germline CDR1 is SGHTA and CDR2 FQGTGA. CDR3 in DNA: TGTGCCAGCAGCTTGGGGTCGGCGGCCAATGAGCAGTTCTTC. Its translation: CASSLGSAANEQFF.

This clonotype was counted a few times. The chain joins TRBV18 to TRBJ1-1, with 7 bases fitting TRBD1. CDR3 size: 14 residues. The germline CDR1 and CDR2 sequences are KGHSH and LQKENI. The junction had 8 bases not matched to a gene; V was cut back by 8 bases and J by 2 bases. The chain's CDR3 is CASPPGDSNTEAFF. The DNA of the CDR3 is TGTGCCAGCCCCCCTGGGGACAGCAACACTGAAGCTTTCTTT. The full variable domain, with the rest looked up from reference TRBV18 and TRBJ1-1, is NAGVMQNPRHLVRRRGQEARLRCSPMKGHSHVYWYRQLPEEGLKFMVYLQKENIIDESGMPKERFSAEFPKEGPSILRIQQVVRGDSAAYFCASPPGDSNTEAFFGQGTRLTVV.

Only a few counts were recorded for this clonotype. V and J are TRBV7-8 and TRBJ2-1, with D tentatively TRBD1 or TRBD2 (6 bases each). Germline V CDR1 and CDR2: SGHVS, FQNEAQ. CDR3 size: 14 residues. The V gene lost 8 bases and the J gene lost 9 bases, with 20 bases spanning the gap. In DNA form, the CDR3 reads TGTGCCAGCGGTGGGGGGAGGTTCAGGGGTGAGCAGTTCTTC. As protein: CASGGGRFRGEQFF.

In its sample, this clonotype was seen a few times. The rearrangement joins TRBV5-1 to TRBJ2-1, with 16 positions matching TRBD2. CDR3 length: 16 amino acids. Per germline, CDR1 SGHRS and CDR2 YFSETQ. Unmatched junction bases numbered 6, after V lost 4 bases and J lost 8 bases. CDR3 sequence (DNA): TGCGCCAGCAGCATGGGGACTAGCGGGGGGGGCGATGAGCAGTTCTTC. Translation: CASSMGTSGGGDEQFF.

This clonotype was detected many times. This chain connects TRBV5-4 to TRBJ2-1; D is perhaps TRBD2 (6 bases). CDR1 SGHNT and CDR2 YYREEE come from the germline V gene (reference sequence). The CDR3 loop spans 15 amino acids. The V and J ends lost 3 bases and 5 bases respectively, with 15 bases between them. The CDR3, as DNA: TGTGCCAGCAGCTCCAGCCGGAGGGGAAACAATGAGCAGTTCTTC. Translated: CASSSSRRGNNEQFF.

At least ten counts were recorded for this clonotype. CDR3 region: CASRWTSGGHPFSTDTQYF. CDR3 nucleotides: TGTGCCAGCAGATGGACTAGCGGGGGACATCCCTTTAGCACAGATACGCAGTATTTT. The chain recombines TRBV5-8 with TRBJ2-3; 13 bases fit TRBD2. J gave up 0 bases and V 5 bases, and 12 bases lay outside the gene matches. CDR1 is SGHTS, CDR2 YDEGEE, per germline. This CDR3 comprises 19 residues.

The chain joins TRBV9 to TRBJ2-7, with 8 bases lining up with TRBD1. The CDR3 is 15 amino acids. V lost 0 bases and J lost 5; bases outside the gene matches: 7. Germline values: CDR1 SGDLS, CDR2 YYNGEE. The CDR3 reads CASSVGETGVHEQYF. DNA for the CDR3: TGTGCCAGCAGCGTAGGGGAGACAGGGGTCCACGAGCAGTACTTC.

There are a few counts of this clonotype. V is TRBV18 and J is TRBJ2-2; D unresolved. Trimming stripped 4 bases from V and 3 bases from J, with 15 bases between. Germline lookup yields CDR1 KGHSH and CDR2 LQKENI. The CDR3 runs to 16 residues. The CDR3 DNA reads as TGTGCCAGCTCACTCCCTCACCTGGCTGACACCGGGGAGCTGTTTTTT. It codes for CASSLPHLADTGELFF.

The rearrangement links TRBV20-1 to TRBJ1-3; no clear D gene. The CDR3 is made up of 13 amino acids. The ends were cut back, 2 bases at V and 3 bases at J, with 8 bases in the middle. Looked up from germline, CDR1 is DFQATT and CDR2 is SNEGSKA (reference sequence). CDR3 nucleotides: TGCAGTGCTAGAACACAGAGTGGAAACACCATATATTTT. Protein sequence: CSARTQSGNTIYF.

This clonotype appeared many times. The chain employs TRBV7-2 and TRBJ2-5, with no clear D. The length of the CDR3 is 15 residues. Germline CDR1 and CDR2: SGHTA and FQGNSA. V lost 4 bases and J lost 4, with 16 bases in between. This chain's CDR3 is CASSSWAHYPETQYF. Written as DNA, the CDR3 is TGTGCCAGCAGCTCGTGGGCGCACTACCCAGAGACCCAGTACTTC.

CDR3 protein: CAIDPGRLGNTIYF. CDR3 nucleotides: TGTGCCATCGACCCGGGCCGCCTTGGAAACACCATATATTTT. This sequence joins TRBV10-3 and TRBJ1-3; D remains ambiguous. V shed 8 bases and J shed 3 bases, with 14 bases lying between them. Germline lookup yields CDR1 ENHRY and CDR2 SYGVKD. The CDR3 has 14 amino acids.

The sample holds many counts of this clonotype. V is TRBV4-1 and J is TRBJ1-5; D not resolved. The CDR3 runs to 13 residues. Germline-derived CDR1 and CDR2 are MGHRA and YSYEKL. Trimming removed 4 bases at V and 4 bases at J, with 8 bases between. The DNA for the CDR3 is TGCGCCAGCAGCCGGTCCGATAATCAGCCCCAGCATTTT. The encoded protein is CASSRSDNQPQHF.

This rearrangement joins TRBV11-2 to TRBJ2-1, with 8 bases that match TRBD1. Germline V gene data show CDR1 as SGHAT and CDR2 as FQNNGV. The CDR3 loop spans 16 amino acids. V gave up 4 bases and J gave up 8 bases; unmatched junction bases: 13. The CDR3 loop reads CASSYYRDRQGYEQFF. For the CDR3, the DNA is TGTGCCAGCAGCTATTACCGGGACAGGCAGGGGTATGAGCAGTTCTTC.

The V call is TRBV4-3, the J call TRBJ1-5; 7 nucleotides agree with TRBD1. The CDR3 consists of 15 residues. Germline V gene lookup returns CDR1 LGHNA and CDR2 YSLEER. J lost 4 bases, V lost 0 bases, and 3 bases had no gene match. In nucleotides, the CDR3 is TGCGCCAGCAGCCAAGACAGGGGGACTAATCAGCCCCAGCATTTT. This encodes CASSQDRGTNQPQHF.

Only a few counts were recorded for this clonotype. V is TRBV5-1 and J is TRBJ2-5, with a tentative D call TRBD2 (6 bases). V was cut by 4 bases and J by 0 bases, with 16 bases left in between. Germline V lookup: CDR1 SGHRS, CDR2 YFSETQ. This CDR3 has 16 amino acids. The DNA of the CDR3 is TGCGCCAGCAGCCCGAGTTGGGGGGTCCACCAAGAGACCCAGTACTTC. Encoded protein: CASSPSWGVHQETQYF.

This clonotype was seen more than once but under ten times. J is TRBJ2-7 and V is TRBV7-2; the D gene is possibly TRBD2 (6 bases). With 1 base removed from V and 1 base from J, the gap between germline ends came to 11 bases. The CDR3 is 15 residues long. Germline values: CDR1 SGHTA, CDR2 FQGNSA. As DNA, the CDR3 is TGTGCCAGCAGCTTAGACGGCGCGGGGTCCTACGAGCAGTACTTC. Its protein is CASSLDGAGSYEQYF.

V is TRBV4-1 and J is TRBJ2-1, with D possibly being TRBD1 or TRBD2 (5 bases each). This CDR3 is 16 amino acids long. Germline CDR1 is MGHRA and CDR2 is YSYEKL. Trimming shortened V by 4 bases and J by 4 bases, and 17 bases separated the two germline ends. The CDR3 nucleotides read TGCGCCAGCAGCCGAGAAATTGGGACGGGATACAATGAGCAGTTCTTC. This sequence encodes CASSREIGTGYNEQFF.

Points on this clonotype: This may be a read error, as it is one base from a much larger clone. Without the conserved terminal phenylalanine or tryptophan, this CDR3 likely stems from a read error. The genes are TRBV18 and TRBJ2-7; the D is unclear. The length of the CDR3 is 13 residues. CDR1 KGHSH and CDR2 LQKENI come from the germline V gene. V lost 3 bases and J lost 2, with 8 bases in between. CDR3 DNA sequence: TGTGCCAGCTCACCGGACGGTGCCTACGAGCAGTACATC. As protein: CASSPDGAYEQYI.

This clonotype was seen a few times. This chain links TRBV4-2 with TRBJ1-4; unclear D gene. The CDR3 covers 15 residues. Per the germline V gene, CDR1 is LGHNA and CDR2 is YNFKEQ. V was cut by 0 bases and J by 8 bases, with 13 bases left in between. CDR3: CASSQEGRVGEKLFF. DNA for the CDR3: TGTGCCAGCAGCCAAGAAGGGAGGGTTGGGGAAAAACTGTTTTTT.

This clonotype came up many times. The chain recombines TRBV6-2 or TRBV6-3 with TRBJ2-2; 8 bases fit TRBD1. V lost 6 bases, J lost 3 bases, and 0 bases stayed unmatched. This CDR3 has 13 amino acids. The germline gives CDR1 MNHEY, CDR2 SVGEGT. The CDR3 sequence: CASRTGDTGELFF. CDR3 nucleotide sequence: TGTGCCAGCAGGACAGGGGACACCGGGGAGCTGTTTTTT.

This chain links TRBV27 with TRBJ2-1, with 7 positions matching TRBD2. With V trimmed by 6 bases and J by 5 bases, 13 bases remained unmatched. The CDR3 totals 16 residues. From germline, CDR1 is MNHEY and CDR2 SMNVEV (reference sequence). The CDR3 loop is CASSLLGGSLNNEQFF. CDR3 DNA sequence: TGTGCCAGCAGCCTACTGGGGGGGAGTTTGAACAATGAGCAGTTCTTC.

The chain combines TRBV29-1 with TRBJ1-1, with D possibly matching TRBD1 (5 bases). Germline loops: CDR1 SQVTM, CDR2 ANQGSEA. Between the trimmed V and J ends, which lost 4 bases and 6 bases, there was a span of 15 bases. This CDR3 spans 13 amino acids. CDR3 residues: CSVAVGDWAEAFF. DNA of the CDR3: TGCAGCGTTGCGGTTGGGGACTGGGCTGAAGCTTTCTTT. Looking up the rest from reference TRBV29-1 and TRBJ1-1 gives the full variable domain: SAVISQKPSRDICQRGTSLTIQCQVDSQVTMMFWYRQQPGQSLTLIATANQGSEATYESGFVIDKFPISRPNLTFSTLTVSNMSPEDSSIYLCSVAVGDWAEAFFGQGTRLTVV.

The gene calls are TRBV7-3 and TRBJ1-1; D might be TRBD1 (5 bases). CDR1 and CDR2 (germline): SGHTA, FQGTGA. V was trimmed by 5 bases and J by 1 base, leaving 11 bases between them. The CDR3 is made up of 14 amino acids. CDR3 region: CASSPSRENTEAFF. CDR3 DNA: TGTGCCAGCAGCCCAAGCAGGGAGAACACTGAAGCTTTCTTT.

The CDR3 DNA follows: TGTGCCAGCAGCTTAGATTACGGGAATCAGCCCCAGCATTTT. Translated: CASSLDYGNQPQHF. The rearrangement joins TRBV11-2 to TRBJ1-5; D call uncertain. The CDR3 covers 14 residues. The V end was cut by 0 bases, the J end by 4 bases, with 7 bases between. Germline CDR1 and CDR2: SGHAT and FQNNGV.

The chain carries TRBV25-1 and TRBJ1-2, with D uncertain. V shed 2 bases and J shed 3 bases, with 13 bases lying between them. Per germline, CDR1 MGHDK and CDR2 SYGVNS. This CDR3 spans 15 amino acids. CDR3 sequence: CASSEVEGIDYGYTF. In DNA, the CDR3 is TGTGCCAGCAGTGAAGTAGAAGGGATCGACTATGGCTACACCTTC.

This clonotype has a handful of counts. The chain carries TRBV5-1 and TRBJ2-1, with D unclear. There are 14 residues in the CDR3. Germline CDR1 is SGHRS and CDR2 is YFSETQ. V lost 5 bases and J 0 bases, leaving 9 bases between the germline ends. For the CDR3, the DNA is TGCGCCAGCAGTGGGGTCAGCTCCTACAATGAGCAGTTCTTC. It is translated as CASSGVSSYNEQFF.

Ten or more counts support this clonotype. The rearrangement uses TRBV5-6 and TRBJ2-3, with D possibly being TRBD2 (6 bases). Trimming removed 1 base at V and 6 bases at J, with 18 bases between. This CDR3 contains 16 residues. Per the germline V gene, CDR1 is SGHDT and CDR2 is YYEEEE. CDR3 nucleotides: TGTGCCAGCAGCTTGTTCGGGAGACGTGGAGATGATACGCAGTATTTT. Translating gives CASSLFGRRGDDTQYF.